This passage covers 7 T cell receptor beta chains from one sample sequenced in a study of Graves' ophthalmopathy and Graves' hyperthyroidism. RNA transcripts provided the template for amplifying TCR beta CDR3 regions. The library came from an HTBI-primed first-round RT-PCR and a second-round multiplex PCR. From the multiplex PCR reads, TCRdb called clonotypes with MiXCR, one entry per CDR3 protein. The sample carries hundreds of thousands of distinct CDR3 sequences, about 20% recorded once. The sequencing sample was made of peripheral blood. These receptors were taken from a woman between 18 and 29 years old with stable Graves' hyperthyroidism. Some clones in this sample may be carry-over from other donors' samples.

On this clonotype: Likely a read error: the CDR3 ends without its conserved phenylalanine or tryptophan. This CDR3 is CAIGRQGGMGSNQPQHL. The CDR3 coding sequence is TGTGCCATCGGAAGACAGGGAGGGATGGGAAGCAATCAGCCCCAGCATCTT. The chain is built from TRBV10-3 and TRBJ1-5; TRBD1 agrees at 7 bases. Germline V gene sequence: CDR1 ENHRY, CDR2 SYGVKD. There are 17 residues in the CDR3. J was trimmed by 1 base and V by 8 bases; bases with no gene match: 14.

The rearrangement uses TRBV12-3 or TRBV12-4 and TRBJ2-7; no clear D gene. This CDR3 has 13 amino acids. CDR3 bases: TGTGCCAGCTGTTTAATGGCCACCTACGAGCAGTACGTC. It specifies CASCLMATYEQYV.

The chain carries TRBV28 and TRBJ1-2; D unclear. Germline assignment: CDR1 MDHEN and CDR2 SYDVKM. CDR3 length: 13 residues. V lost 3 bases to trimming and J lost 4 bases, with 9 bases between them. The CDR3 loop is CASSFQILYGYTF. The CDR3 coding sequence is TGTGCCAGCAGTTTCCAGATACTCTATGGCTACACCTTC.

CDR3 DNA: TGTGCCAGCACCCAAGGTCCTTACCAAGAGACCCAGTACTTC. It encodes CASTQGPYQETQYF. The genes are TRBV6-1 and TRBJ2-5; unclear D gene. Trimming removed 7 bases from V and 0 bases from J, with 12 bases in between. This CDR3 region has 14 residues. Germline loops: CDR1 MNHNS, CDR2 SASEGT.

This clonotype has at least ten counts. The gene calls are TRBV20-1 and TRBJ2-7, with TRBD2 identical over 9 bases. Per germline, CDR1 DFQATT and CDR2 SNEGSKA (reference sequence). With V trimmed by 0 bases and J by 2 bases, 2 bases remained unmatched. The CDR3 length is 14 residues. The CDR3 region is CSARDGGGAYEQYF. The CDR3 coding sequence is TGCAGTGCTAGAGATGGCGGGGGGGCCTACGAGCAGTACTTC.

This clonotype has at least ten counts. The CDR3 reads CASSETDRSGGYTF. DNA for the CDR3: TGTGCCAGCAGTGAGACCGACAGGAGCGGTGGCTACACCTTC. V gene TRBV2 combines with J gene TRBJ1-2; D is possibly TRBD1 (6 bases). The CDR3 consists of 14 residues. The germline CDR1 and CDR2 sequences are SNHLY and FYNNEI. V was cut by 3 bases and J by 7 bases, with 15 bases left in between.

This clonotype was seen at least ten times. This chain connects TRBV5-5 to TRBJ2-2; 9 bases map to TRBD1. Germline V CDR1 and CDR2: SGHKS, YYEKEE (reference sequence). The CDR3 has 16 amino acids. Trimming cost V 4 bases and J 5 bases; bases outside gene matches: 9. The CDR3 DNA follows: TGTGCCAGCAGCGGAACACAGGGGGCCGGGACCGGGGAGCTGTTTTTT. Translation gives CASSGTQGAGTGELFF.